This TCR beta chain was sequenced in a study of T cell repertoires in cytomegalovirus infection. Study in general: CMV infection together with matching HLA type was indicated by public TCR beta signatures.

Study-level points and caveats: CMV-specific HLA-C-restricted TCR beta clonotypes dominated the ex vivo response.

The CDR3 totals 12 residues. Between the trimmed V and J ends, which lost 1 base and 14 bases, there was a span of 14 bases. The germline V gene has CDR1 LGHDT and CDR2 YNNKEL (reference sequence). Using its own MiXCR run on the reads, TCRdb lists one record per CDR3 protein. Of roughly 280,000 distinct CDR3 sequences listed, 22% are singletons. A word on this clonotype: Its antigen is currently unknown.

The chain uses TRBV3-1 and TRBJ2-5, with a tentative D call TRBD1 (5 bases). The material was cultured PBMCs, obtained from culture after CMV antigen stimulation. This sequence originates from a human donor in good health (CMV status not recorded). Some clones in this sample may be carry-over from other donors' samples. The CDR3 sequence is CASSQGETEIYF. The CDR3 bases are TGTGCCAGCAGCCAAGGCGAGACAGAAATCTACTTC.